One and the same sample provided the 18 T cell receptor beta chains below, sequenced in a study of blood T cell dynamics during melanoma immunotherapy. The assay was immunoSEQ multiplex PCR, and TCRdb's table has in-frame clones only and misses some. The table lists about 15,000 clones, roughly 89% of them singletons. As for time point: week 3, after first cycle of checkpoint inhibitor. The sequenced sample was blood, obtained from a patient treated with checkpoint blockade. The receptors here all came from a human donor with melanoma.

The chain employs TRBV19 and TRBJ1-1; 7 bases fit TRBD1. The CDR3 is 16 residues long. The germline gives CDR1 LNHDA, CDR2 SQIVND (reference sequence). The trim removed 3 bases at V and 1 base at J, leaving 8 bases unmatched. The CDR3 region has the DNA TGTGCCAGTAGTATCCACACAGGGGTCGGGAACACTGAAGCTTTCTTT. Amino acids: CASSIHTGVGNTEAFF.

This chain connects TRBV5-5 to TRBJ2-7; D is possibly TRBD1 (6 bases). V lost 4 bases and J lost 3, with 14 bases in between. This CDR3 contains 14 residues. Germline CDR1 is SGHKS and CDR2 is YYEKEE (reference sequence). CDR3 nucleotide sequence: TGTGCCAGCAGCCCCAGGACAGCCCACTACGAGCAGTACTTC. It yields the protein CASSPRTAHYEQYF. Using reference TRBV5-5 and TRBJ2-7 for the parts outside the CDR3, the full variable domain is DAGVTQSPTHLIKTRGQQVTLRCSPISGHKSVSWYQQVLGQGPQFIFQYYEKEERGRGNFPDRFSARQFPNYSSELNVNALLLGDSALYLCASSPRTAHYEQYFGPGTRLTVT.

CDR3 DNA sequence: TGTGCCAGCAGCCTACGGGTAAAGAGTAATGAAAAACTGTTTTTT. This translates into CASSLRVKSNEKLFF. The rearrangement uses TRBV11-2 and TRBJ1-4; no reliable D call. The germline V gene encodes CDR1 SGHAT and CDR2 FQNNGV. The CDR3 spans 15 residues. V lost 5 bases, J lost 4 bases, and 14 bases lay in between.

The chain couples TRBV9 to TRBJ2-7; no clear D gene. Trimming stripped 4 bases from V and 3 bases from J, with 8 bases between. The length of the CDR3 is 12 residues. Germline V gene sequence: CDR1 SGDLS, CDR2 YYNGEE. CDR3 region: CASSNDGYEQYF. The CDR3 DNA reads TGTGCCAGCAGCAACGACGGCTACGAGCAGTACTTC.

Comments on this clone: The junction shows a germline mismatch at one end, possibly a read error. For the CDR3, the DNA is TGTGCTAGCAGCTTAGGGCAGCCTGCAACTAATGAAAAACTGTTTTTT. It encodes CASSLGQPATNEKLFF. The gene calls are TRBV7-7 and TRBJ1-4, with D uncertain. Germline V gene data show CDR1 as SSHAT and CDR2 as FNYEAQ (reference sequence). The CDR3 spans 16 residues.

Comments on this clone: One base separates it from a far larger clone, so it is likely a read error. This CDR3 is also generated by other DNA sequences in the sample. This sequence joins TRBV7-2 and TRBJ1-1, with D unresolved. The germline CDR1 and CDR2 sequences are SGHTA and FQGNSA. V lost 2 bases and J 1 base, leaving 5 bases between the germline ends. This CDR3 has 13 amino acids. The CDR3 DNA reads TGTGCCAGCAGCTTAACGACGAACACTGAAGCTTTCTTT. It specifies CASSLTTNTEAFF.

The chain links TRBV28 to TRBJ2-7; D is uncertain. The germline V gene encodes CDR1 MDHEN and CDR2 SYDVKM. V was cut by 6 bases and J by 5 bases, with 11 bases left in between. The CDR3 contains 12 residues. In DNA form, the CDR3 reads TGTGCCAGCAGCCTCTTACGACACGAGCAGTACTTC. Translated, it gives CASSLLRHEQYF.

The chain links TRBV4-2 to TRBJ2-5; TRBD2 matches 8 bases. V shed 1 base and J 4 bases; nucleotides not matched to a gene: 14. CDR3 size: 18 residues. Germline lookup yields CDR1 LGHNA and CDR2 YNFKEQ. In DNA, the CDR3 is TGTGCCAGCAGCCAAGGGCCCACTAGCGGAGGGTGGGGAGAGACCCAGTACTTC. It yields the protein CASSQGPTSGGWGETQYF.

The V and J genes are TRBV30 and TRBJ2-7; D uncertain. Trimming left V 0 bases short and J 6 bases short, with 12 bases between. This CDR3 spans 13 amino acids. Germline V gene lookup returns CDR1 GTSNPN and CDR2 SVGIG (reference sequence). The CDR3 loop reads CAWSVGQDREQYF. In DNA, the CDR3 is TGTGCCTGGAGTGTCGGGCAAGATCGCGAGCAGTACTTC.

This clone was recorded only once. The chain is built from TRBV7-9 and TRBJ2-1; TRBD2 is a possible D gene (6 bases). Trimming cost V 8 bases and J 4 bases, with 18 bases left between them. This CDR3 region has 15 residues. Per the germline V gene, CDR1 is SEHNR and CDR2 is FQNEAQ (reference sequence). The DNA for the CDR3 is TGTGCCAGCTTACCTCGCGGGACGATTTACAATGAGCAGTTCTTC. Translation: CASLPRGTIYNEQFF.

The V gene is TRBV19, the J gene TRBJ1-2; D gene ambiguous. Trimming pared 1 base from V and 2 bases from J, leaving 5 bases between. CDR3 length: 13 residues. CDR1 and CDR2 from the germline V gene are LNHDA and SQIVND (reference sequence). CDR3 sequence (DNA): TGTGCCAGTAGTATAGGACGGAACTATGGCTACACCTTC. The encoded protein is CASSIGRNYGYTF.

This clone was detected a few times. The V call is TRBV10-2, the J call TRBJ1-2; the D gene is possibly TRBD1 (5 bases). Germline V lookup: CDR1 WSHSY, CDR2 SAAADI. Trimming cost V 4 bases and J 8 bases, with 17 bases left between them. The CDR3 consists of 14 residues. This chain's CDR3 is CASSVDGKGNGYTF. As DNA, the CDR3 is TGCGCCAGCAGTGTAGACGGGAAGGGGAACGGCTACACCTTC.

The rearrangement uses TRBV11-2 and TRBJ2-7; 12 nucleotides align to TRBD2. V dropped 5 bases and J dropped 3; count of bases not matched to a gene: 17. The CDR3 is 19 residues long. CDR1 and CDR2 from the germline V gene are SGHAT and FQNNGV. Here the CDR3 DNA reads TGTGCCAGCAGCAACCCTGAGACTAGCGGGAGAGGTTTTCGCTACGAGCAGTACTTC. The encoded protein is CASSNPETSGRGFRYEQYF.

V and J are TRBV30 and TRBJ2-1, with D possibly being TRBD1 or TRBD2 (5 bases each). Per the germline V gene, CDR1 is GTSNPN and CDR2 is SVGIG (reference sequence). Trimming stripped 4 bases from V and 8 bases from J, with 18 bases between. The CDR3 sequence is 14 residues long. CDR3 DNA sequence: TGTGCCTGGACCTTTGGGGGAGCACGCGATGAGCAGTTCTTC. It translates to CAWTFGGARDEQFF.

The V gene is TRBV7-2, the J gene TRBJ1-1; no clear D gene. This CDR3 spans 14 amino acids. CDR1 is SGHTA, CDR2 FQGNSA, per germline. V lost 4 bases and J lost 2, with 11 bases in between. The CDR3 region is CASSSFGSNTEAFF. DNA for the CDR3: TGTGCCAGCAGCTCTTTTGGATCAAACACTGAAGCTTTCTTT. Supplemented by reference TRBV7-2 and TRBJ1-1, the full variable domain reads GAGVSQSPSNKVTEKGKDVELRCDPISGHTALYWYRQSLGQGLEFLIYFQGNSAPDKSGLPSDRFSAERTGGSVSTLTIQRTQQEDSAVYLCASSSFGSNTEAFFGQGTRLTVV.

The rearrangement uses TRBV4-3 and TRBJ2-1; 7 bases line up with TRBD2. The germline V gene encodes CDR1 LGHNA and CDR2 YSLEER. This CDR3 region has 18 residues. After removal of 2 bases from V and 9 bases from J, the junction contained 19 bases not matched to a gene. This CDR3 reads CASSQIPPFGGRIPEQFF. CDR3 bases: TGCGCCAGCAGCCAAATCCCCCCGTTTGGCGGGAGAATTCCTGAGCAGTTCTTC.

V and J are TRBV27 and TRBJ1-4, with TRBD1 as a possible D gene (5 bases). From germline, CDR1 is MNHEY and CDR2 SMNVEV (reference sequence). V dropped 8 bases and J dropped 8 bases, with 18 bases sitting between them. The CDR3 contains 14 residues. The CDR3 region has the DNA TGTGCCAGCGCGAAGGGGCCGGGTTTGGAAAAACTGTTTTTT. Protein sequence: CASAKGPGLEKLFF.

This clone was seen once. V gene TRBV15 combines with J gene TRBJ1-5; weak D call: TRBD1 (6 bases). The CDR3 extends over 19 amino acids. V lost 0 bases to trimming and J lost 0 bases, with 18 bases between them. Germline V CDR1 and CDR2: LNHNV, YYDKDF (reference sequence). As DNA, the CDR3 is TGTGCCACCAGCAGAGATCGAGGGGGACGGAAGTATAGCAATCAGCCCCAGCATTTT. Amino acid sequence: CATSRDRGGRKYSNQPQHF. The whole variable domain, filled in from reference TRBV15 and TRBJ1-5, reads DAMVIQNPRYQVTQFGKPVTLSCSQTLNHNVMYWYQQKSSQAPKLLFHYYDKDFNNEADTPDNFQSRRPNTSFCFLDIRSPGLGDTAMYLCATSRDRGGRKYSNQPQHFGDGTRLSIL.